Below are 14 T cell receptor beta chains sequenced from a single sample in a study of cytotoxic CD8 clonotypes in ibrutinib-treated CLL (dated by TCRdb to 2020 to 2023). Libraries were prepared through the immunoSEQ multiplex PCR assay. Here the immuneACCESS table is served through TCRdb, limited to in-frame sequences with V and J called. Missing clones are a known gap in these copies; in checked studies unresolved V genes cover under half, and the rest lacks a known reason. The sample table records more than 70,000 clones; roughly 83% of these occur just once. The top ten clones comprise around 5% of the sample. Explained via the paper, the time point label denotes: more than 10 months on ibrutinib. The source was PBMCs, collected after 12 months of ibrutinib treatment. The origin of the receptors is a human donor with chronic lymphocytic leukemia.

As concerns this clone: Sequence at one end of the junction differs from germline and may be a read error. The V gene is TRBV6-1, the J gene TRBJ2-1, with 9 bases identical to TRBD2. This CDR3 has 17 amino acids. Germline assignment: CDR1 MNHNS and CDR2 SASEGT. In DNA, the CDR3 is TGTGCCAGCAGTAAAGCCGGGACTAGCTCTTCCTACAATGAGCAGTTCTTC. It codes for CASSKAGTSSSYNEQFF.

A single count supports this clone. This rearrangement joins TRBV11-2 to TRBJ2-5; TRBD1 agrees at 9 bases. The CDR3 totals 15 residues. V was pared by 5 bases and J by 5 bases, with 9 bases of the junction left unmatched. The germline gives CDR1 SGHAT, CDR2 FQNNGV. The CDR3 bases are TGTGCCAGCAGCCCCGGTGGACAGGGGAGGGAGACCCAGTACTTC. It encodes CASSPGGQGRETQYF.

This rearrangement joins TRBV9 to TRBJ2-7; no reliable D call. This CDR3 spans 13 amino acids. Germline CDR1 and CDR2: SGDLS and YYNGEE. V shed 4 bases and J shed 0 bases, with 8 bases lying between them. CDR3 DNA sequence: TGTGCCAGCAGCCCCGGCGGCTCCTACGAGCAGTACTTC. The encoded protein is CASSPGGSYEQYF.

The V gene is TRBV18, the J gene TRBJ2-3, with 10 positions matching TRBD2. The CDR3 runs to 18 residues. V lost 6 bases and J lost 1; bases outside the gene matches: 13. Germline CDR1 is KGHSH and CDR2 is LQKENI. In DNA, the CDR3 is TGTGCCAGCTCCCCGGGGCTAGCGGGGGCCCCCGGCACAGATACGCAGTATTTT. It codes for CASSPGLAGAPGTDTQYF. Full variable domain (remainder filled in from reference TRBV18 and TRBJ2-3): NAGVMQNPRHLVRRRGQEARLRCSPMKGHSHVYWYRQLPEEGLKFMVYLQKENIIDESGMPKERFSAEFPKEGPSILRIQQVVRGDSAAYFCASSPGLAGAPGTDTQYFGPGTRLTVL.

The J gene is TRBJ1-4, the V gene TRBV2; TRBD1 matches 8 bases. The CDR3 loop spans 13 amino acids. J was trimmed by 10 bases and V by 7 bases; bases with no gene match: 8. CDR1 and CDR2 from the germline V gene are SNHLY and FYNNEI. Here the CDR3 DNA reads TGTGCCAGCAAACCGACAGGGGTGGGAAAACTGTTTTTT. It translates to CASKPTGVGKLFF.

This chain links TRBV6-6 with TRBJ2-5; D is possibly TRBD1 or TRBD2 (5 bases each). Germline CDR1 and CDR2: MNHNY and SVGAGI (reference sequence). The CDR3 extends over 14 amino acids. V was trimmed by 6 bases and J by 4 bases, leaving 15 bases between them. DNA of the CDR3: TGTGCCAGCAGCTCTCCGGGACGGGGAGAGACCCAGTACTTC. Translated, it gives CASSSPGRGETQYF.

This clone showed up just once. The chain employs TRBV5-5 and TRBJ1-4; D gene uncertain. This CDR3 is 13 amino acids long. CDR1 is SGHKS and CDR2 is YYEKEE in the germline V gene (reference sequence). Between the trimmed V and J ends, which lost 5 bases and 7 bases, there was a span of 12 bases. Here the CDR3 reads CASRVGMGEKLFF. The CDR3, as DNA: TGTGCCAGCAGGGTGGGAATGGGTGAAAAACTGTTTTTT.

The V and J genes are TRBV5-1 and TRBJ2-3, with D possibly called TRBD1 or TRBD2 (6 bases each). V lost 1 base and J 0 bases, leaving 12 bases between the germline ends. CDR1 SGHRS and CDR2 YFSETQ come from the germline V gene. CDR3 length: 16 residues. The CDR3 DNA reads TGCGCCAGCAGCTTGCGGGGGCTCGCTAGCACAGATACGCAGTATTTT. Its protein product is CASSLRGLASTDTQYF.

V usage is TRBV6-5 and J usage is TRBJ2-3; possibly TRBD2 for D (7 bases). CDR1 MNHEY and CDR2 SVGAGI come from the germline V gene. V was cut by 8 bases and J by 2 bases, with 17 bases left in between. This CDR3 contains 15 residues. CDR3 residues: CASGPLRGPTDTQYF. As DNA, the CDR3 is TGTGCCAGCGGCCCTTTGCGGGGGCCCACAGATACGCAGTATTTT.

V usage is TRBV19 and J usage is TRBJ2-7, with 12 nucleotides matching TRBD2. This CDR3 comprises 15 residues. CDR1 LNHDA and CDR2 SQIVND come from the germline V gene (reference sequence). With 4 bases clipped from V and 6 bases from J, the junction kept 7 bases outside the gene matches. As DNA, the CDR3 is TGTGCCAGTAGTAAGACTAGCGGGAGTTTGCCCGAGCAGTACTTC. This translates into CASSKTSGSLPEQYF.

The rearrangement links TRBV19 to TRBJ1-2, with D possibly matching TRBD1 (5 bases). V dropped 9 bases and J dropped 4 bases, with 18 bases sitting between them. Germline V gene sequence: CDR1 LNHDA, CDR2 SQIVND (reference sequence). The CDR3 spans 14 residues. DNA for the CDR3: TGTGCCAGCGAGAGGGGAGGGCGAGCCTATGGCTACACCTTC. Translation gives CASERGGRAYGYTF.

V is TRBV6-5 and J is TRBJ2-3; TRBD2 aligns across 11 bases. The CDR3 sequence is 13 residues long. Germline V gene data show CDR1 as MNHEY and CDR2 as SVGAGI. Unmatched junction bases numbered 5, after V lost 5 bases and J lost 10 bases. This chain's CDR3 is CASSREGLAAQYF. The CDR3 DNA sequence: TGTGCCAGCAGTCGAGAGGGACTAGCGGCGCAGTATTTT.

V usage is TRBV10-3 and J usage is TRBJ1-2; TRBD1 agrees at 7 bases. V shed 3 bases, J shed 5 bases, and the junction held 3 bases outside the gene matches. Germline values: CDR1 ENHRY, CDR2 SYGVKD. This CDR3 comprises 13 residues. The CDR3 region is CAISEGTEYGYTF. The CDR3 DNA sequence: TGTGCCATCAGTGAAGGGACAGAATATGGCTACACCTTC.

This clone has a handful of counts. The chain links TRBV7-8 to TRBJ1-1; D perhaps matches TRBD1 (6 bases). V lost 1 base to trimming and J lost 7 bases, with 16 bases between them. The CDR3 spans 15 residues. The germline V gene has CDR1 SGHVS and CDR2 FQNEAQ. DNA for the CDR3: TGTGCCAGCAGCTTAGGAATGGCAGGGGAAGTTGAAGCTTTCTTT. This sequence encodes CASSLGMAGEVEAFF.